This T cell receptor (beta chain) was documented in a study of T-cell reconstitution after alpha-beta-depleted transplantation in children. The V and J ends lost 1 base and 6 bases respectively, with 6 bases between them. Germline V lookup: CDR1 SGHTA, CDR2 FQGNSA. CDR3 length: 12 residues. The authors prepared the TCRbeta library with unique molecular identifiers. TCRdb re-called the PCR reads with MiXCR, one entry per CDR3 protein. The sample has about 500,000 distinct CDR3 sequences, about 30% seen once. The sequence was collected from a human donor who donated a stem cell graft to a child with aplastic anemia. The rearrangement joins TRBV7-2 to TRBJ1-1; no reliable D call. Specimen: PBMCs from the stem cell graft donor, collected from the stem cell graft. CDR3 region: CASSLGVPEAFF. CDR3 DNA sequence: TGTGCCAGCAGCTTAGGTGTGCCTGAAGCTTTCTTT.